This T cell receptor beta chain comes out of a study of cytomegalovirus exposure and HLA in healthy donors listed by TCRdb under 2017. With respect to the entire study: According to a later analysis, the approximately 130 validation repertoires were produced on the same platform as the 680 or so repertoires of the first cohort. The study was designed to test whether signatures of past pathogen exposure could be identified by cataloging public T cell receptors. Along with the approximately 650-subject first cohort, a separate validation cohort of over a hundred different subjects was used. To predict cytomegalovirus infection status, the study combined high-throughput TCR immunosequencing, statistical association of individual TCRs with disease status, and machine learning.

On this clone itself: No cognate antigen has been identified for it. No qualities accompany the bases; no much larger clone lies one base away.

The donors were included in the validation cohort of 130 or so subjects, a group kept apart from the 666-subject first cohort. Summary of the overall study and its limitations: Most TCR sequences were seen in very few donors, while some public TCRs were found in many individuals. Of the cluster scores, 90% to 95% were above 0 in a later analysis, which found that TCRs clustered in the first cohort also tended to co-occur in the 120 validation repertoires. The classifier was reported to diagnose cytomegalovirus status with high specificity and sensitivity in both the original and validation cohorts. According to the authors, the approach could potentially be generalized to other disease states and immunological phenotypes. A later analysis had no HLA typing for the validation cohort, so co-occurrence there was scored across all 130 or so repertoires. In the study, roughly 160 TCR beta chains were listed as associated with cytomegalovirus. In vitro tests confirmed that a few of the cytomegalovirus-associated TCR beta chains recognize cytomegalovirus antigens.

The method behind the library was the immunoSEQ multiplex PCR assay. Per the authors' processing: A statistical classification framework was developed to diagnose cytomegalovirus status using the catalog of TCR beta chain sequences. TCRdb took over this immuneACCESS table, retaining in-frame rearrangements with V and J assigned. Such tables are incomplete; in checked studies, under half of the missing clones stem from an unresolved V gene, and the remainder is unexplained. Clone size and V and J calls were adopted from that table, with D and trimming inferred from the DNA. The sample data list about 190,000 clones, and approximately 80% of these were observed just once. Of the sample, under 7.5% is held by the ten largest clones. V and J are truncated by 4 bases and 0 bases respectively, leaving an intervening sequence of 19 bases. Its CDR3 holds 18 amino acids, cysteine through phenylalanine. CDR3 DNA is the only sequence kept; it has 54 bases, read in frame from the first base. Via the germline V gene, CDR1 is SGHAT and CDR2 FQNNGV.

The TCR comes from a man younger than 30 in good health and CMV-seropositive. This sequence uses TRBV11-2 and TRBJ1-5; there is no confident call for the D gene. Source material: PBMCs. The CDR3 in this case is CASSSAGIKADSNQPQHF. The sequenced DNA is TGTGCCAGCAGCTCCGCCGGGATAAAGGCCGATAGCAATCAGCCCCAGCATTTT.